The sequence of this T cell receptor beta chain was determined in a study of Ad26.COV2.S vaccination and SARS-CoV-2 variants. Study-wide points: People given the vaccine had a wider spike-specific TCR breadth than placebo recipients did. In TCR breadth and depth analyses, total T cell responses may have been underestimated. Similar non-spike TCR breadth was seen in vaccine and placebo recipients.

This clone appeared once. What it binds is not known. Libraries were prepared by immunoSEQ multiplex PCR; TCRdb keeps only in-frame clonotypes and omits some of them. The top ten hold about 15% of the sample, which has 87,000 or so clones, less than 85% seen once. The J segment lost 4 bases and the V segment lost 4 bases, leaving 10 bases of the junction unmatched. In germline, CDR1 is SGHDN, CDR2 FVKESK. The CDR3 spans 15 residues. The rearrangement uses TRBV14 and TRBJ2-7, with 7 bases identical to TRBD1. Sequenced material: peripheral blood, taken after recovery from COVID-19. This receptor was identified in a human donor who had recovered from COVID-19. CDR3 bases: TGTGCCAGCAGCCCCAGACAGGGTGGTTATTACGAGCAGTACTTC. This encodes CASSPRQGGYYEQYF.